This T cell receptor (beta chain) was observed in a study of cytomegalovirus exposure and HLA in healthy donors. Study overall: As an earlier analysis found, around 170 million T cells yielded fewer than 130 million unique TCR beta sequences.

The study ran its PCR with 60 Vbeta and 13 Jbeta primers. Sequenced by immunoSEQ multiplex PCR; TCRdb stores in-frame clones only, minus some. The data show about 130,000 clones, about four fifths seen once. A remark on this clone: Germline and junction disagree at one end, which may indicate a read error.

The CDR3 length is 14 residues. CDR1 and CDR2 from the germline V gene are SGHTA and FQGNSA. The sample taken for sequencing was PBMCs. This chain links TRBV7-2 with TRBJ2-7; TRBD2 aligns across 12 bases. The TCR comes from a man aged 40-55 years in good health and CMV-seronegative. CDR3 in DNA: TGTGCCAGCAGCTTAGGGAGTCTAGCGGGGGGGCTAAGGTTC. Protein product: CASSLGSLAGGLRF.